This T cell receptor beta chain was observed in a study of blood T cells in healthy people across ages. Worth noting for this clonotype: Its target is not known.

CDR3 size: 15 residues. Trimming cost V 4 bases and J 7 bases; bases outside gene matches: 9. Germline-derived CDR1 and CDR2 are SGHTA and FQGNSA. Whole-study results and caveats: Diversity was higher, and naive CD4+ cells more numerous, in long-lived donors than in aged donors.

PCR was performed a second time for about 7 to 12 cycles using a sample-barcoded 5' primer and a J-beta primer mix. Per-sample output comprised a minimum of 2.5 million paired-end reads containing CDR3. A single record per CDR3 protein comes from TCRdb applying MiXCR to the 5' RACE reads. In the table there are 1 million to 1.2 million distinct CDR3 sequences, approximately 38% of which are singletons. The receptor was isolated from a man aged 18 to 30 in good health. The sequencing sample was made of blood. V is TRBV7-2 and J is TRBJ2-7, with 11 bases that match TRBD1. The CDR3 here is CASSSGTGGGNEQYF. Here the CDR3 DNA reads TGTGCCAGCAGCTCAGGGACAGGGGGAGGAAATGAGCAGTACTTC.